This T cell receptor (beta chain) was found in a study of T cell responses to AZD1222 COVID-19 vaccine. Study-wide findings and caveats: Nearly half of the spike-specific TCRs reportedly recognize variant regions that carry no mutations. The CD4 TCRs associated with vaccination extended across spike and predominated at 160-218 and 743-854.

TCRdb's copy holds only in-frame clones and misses some; the assay was immunoSEQ multiplex PCR. The data show about 31,000 clones, with roughly 90% seen just once and around 15% held by the top ten. Trimming took 5 bases from V and 1 from J, leaving 6 bases between them. CDR1 LGHNT and CDR2 FRNRAP come from the germline V gene. The CDR3 is 13 residues long. Points on this clone: What it recognizes is unknown.

This clonotype originated in an adult who received the AZD1222 COVID-19 vaccine. Sample: peripheral blood, taken 28 days after the second AZD1222 dose. This sequence joins TRBV12-5 and TRBJ1-5; D unresolved. The CDR3 bases are TGTGCTAGTGGTCCCGAAAGCAATCAGCCCCAGCATTTT. It is translated as CASGPESNQPQHF.